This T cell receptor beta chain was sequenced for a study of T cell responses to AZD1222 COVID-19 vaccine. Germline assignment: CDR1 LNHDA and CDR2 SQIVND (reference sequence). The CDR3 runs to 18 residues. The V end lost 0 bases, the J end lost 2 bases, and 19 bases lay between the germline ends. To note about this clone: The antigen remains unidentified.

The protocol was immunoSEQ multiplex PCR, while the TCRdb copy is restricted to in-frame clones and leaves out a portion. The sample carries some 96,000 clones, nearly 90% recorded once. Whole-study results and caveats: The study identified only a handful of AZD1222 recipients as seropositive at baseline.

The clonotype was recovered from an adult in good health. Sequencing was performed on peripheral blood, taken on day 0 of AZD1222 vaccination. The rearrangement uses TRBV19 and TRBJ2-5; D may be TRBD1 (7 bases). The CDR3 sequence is CASSIDGHGQGGQETQYF. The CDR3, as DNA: TGTGCCAGTAGTATAGATGGCCATGGGCAGGGGGGTCAAGAGACCCAGTACTTC. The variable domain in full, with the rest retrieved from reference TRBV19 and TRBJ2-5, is DGGITQSPKYLFRKEGQNVTLSCEQNLNHDAMYWYRQDPGQGLRLIYYSQIVNDFQKGDIAEGYSVSREKKESFPLTVTSAQKNPTAFYLCASSIDGHGQGGQETQYFGPGTRLLVL.